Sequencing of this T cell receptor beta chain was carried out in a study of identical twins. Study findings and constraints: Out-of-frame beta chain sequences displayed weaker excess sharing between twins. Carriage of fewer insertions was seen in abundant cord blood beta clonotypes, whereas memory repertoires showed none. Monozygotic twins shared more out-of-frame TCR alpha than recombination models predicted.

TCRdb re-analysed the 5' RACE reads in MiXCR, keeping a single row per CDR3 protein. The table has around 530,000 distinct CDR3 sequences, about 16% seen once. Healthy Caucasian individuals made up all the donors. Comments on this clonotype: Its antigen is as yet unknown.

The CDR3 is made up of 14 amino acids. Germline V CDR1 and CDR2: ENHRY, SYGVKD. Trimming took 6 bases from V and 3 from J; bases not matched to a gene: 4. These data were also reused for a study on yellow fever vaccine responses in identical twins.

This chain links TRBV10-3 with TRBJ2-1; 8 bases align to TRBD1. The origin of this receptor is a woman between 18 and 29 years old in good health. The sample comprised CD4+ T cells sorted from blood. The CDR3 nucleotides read TGTGCCATCAGCGCGACAGGGGACTACAATGAGCAGTTCTTC. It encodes CAISATGDYNEQFF.